The 10 T cell receptor beta chains below were found in one sample sequenced in a study of neoadjuvant anti-PD-1 for oral cavity cancer. Here immunoSEQ multiplex PCR was the method, and the copy in TCRdb shows in-frame clones only, minus some. The sample has some 15,000 clones, 70% to 80% seen once. This specimen was PBMCs, taken before nivolumab (anti-PD-1) treatment. Receptors were obtained from a person between 35 and 79 years old with oral cavity squamous cell carcinoma.

V usage is TRBV9 and J usage is TRBJ2-3; a weak D match, TRBD1 (5 bases). Germline V gene sequence: CDR1 SGDLS, CDR2 YYNGEE. The CDR3 contains 14 residues. Trimming cost V 3 bases and J 8 bases, with 16 bases left between them. Here the CDR3 reads CASSAGQLTGTQYF. The CDR3 DNA reads as TGTGCCAGCAGCGCCGGACAACTCACCGGTACGCAGTATTTT.

The chain links TRBV27 to TRBJ2-7; 14 bases are a match to TRBD2. V was clipped by 5 bases and J by 4 bases; unmatched bases: 7. CDR3 length: 16 residues. Germline V gives CDR1 MNHEY, CDR2 SMNVEV (reference sequence). The CDR3 loop reads CASSTHRLAGGYEQYF. DNA for the CDR3: TGTGCCAGCAGTACTCACAGACTAGCGGGAGGGTACGAGCAGTACTTC.

This chain joins TRBV11-2 and TRBJ1-2, with D unclear. Germline V gives CDR1 SGHAT, CDR2 FQNNGV. V gave up 3 bases and J gave up 2 bases, with 10 bases separating them. The CDR3 has 14 residues. CDR3 sequence reads: CASSFSTENYGYTF. CDR3 coding DNA: TGTGCCAGCAGCTTCTCTACAGAGAACTATGGCTACACCTTC.

This clone was found a few times. This rearrangement joins TRBV27 to TRBJ1-5, with D possibly matching TRBD1 (6 bases). The germline CDR1 and CDR2 sequences are MNHEY and SMNVEV (reference sequence). V was clipped by 1 base and J by 4 bases, with 11 bases between them. This CDR3 spans 15 amino acids. The CDR3 sequence is CASSLFGRGNQPQHF. The CDR3 region has the DNA TGTGCCAGCAGTTTATTCGGCAGGGGAAATCAGCCCCAGCATTTT.

This clone was observed a single time. The V gene is TRBV28, the J gene TRBJ1-2; D gene uncertain. CDR3 size: 17 residues. The germline gives CDR1 MDHEN, CDR2 SYDVKM. V dropped 3 bases and J dropped 0 bases, with 17 bases sitting between them. CDR3 DNA sequence: TGTGCCAGCAGTTTTGTGGCAGGATTTTCCTCTAACTATGGCTACACCTTC. This sequence encodes CASSFVAGFSSNYGYTF.

The chain recombines TRBV7-2 with TRBJ1-1; 9 bases match TRBD1. Germline CDR1 SGHTA, CDR2 FQGNSA. This CDR3 region has 15 residues. The junction had 5 bases not matched to a gene; V was cut back by 5 bases and J by 1 base. CDR3 sequence: CASSPEGQGNTEAFF. CDR3 DNA sequence: TGTGCCAGCAGCCCAGAGGGACAGGGGAACACTGAAGCTTTCTTT.

This chain uses TRBV2 with TRBJ2-1; the D is unclear. The CDR3 has 16 amino acids. Germline V gives CDR1 SNHLY, CDR2 FYNNEI. V shed 5 bases and J shed 8 bases, with 22 bases lying between them. The CDR3 coding sequence is TGTGCCAGCAGTCCTTCTAACCACGCTGGGCGCGATGAGCAGTTCTTC. Its translation is CASSPSNHAGRDEQFF.

This sequence joins TRBV5-6 and TRBJ1-2; weak D call: TRBD1 (6 bases). V was shortened by 4 bases and J by 4 bases, with 20 bases between the two germline ends. There are 16 residues in the CDR3. CDR1 SGHDT and CDR2 YYEEEE come from the germline V gene. The CDR3 protein is CASSRAAGARVYGYTF. CDR3 sequence (DNA): TGTGCCAGCAGCCGAGCCGCGGGGGCGCGCGTCTATGGCTACACCTTC. The full variable domain, with the rest looked up from reference TRBV5-6 and TRBJ1-2, is DAGVTQSPTHLIKTRGQQVTLRCSPKSGHDTVSWYQQALGQGPQFIFQYYEEEERQRGNFPDRFSGHQFPNYSSELNVNALLLGDSALYLCASSRAAGARVYGYTFGSGTRLTVV.

This clone was observed a handful of times. CDR3 protein: CASSQQQGAGETQYF. The CDR3 DNA follows: TGTGCCAGCAGCCAACAACAGGGGGCGGGAGAGACCCAGTACTTC. The chain is built from TRBV14 and TRBJ2-5, with 9 nucleotides matching TRBD1. Trimming cost V 2 bases and J 4 bases; bases outside gene matches: 5. CDR1 is SGHDN, CDR2 FVKESK, per germline. The length of the CDR3 is 15 residues.

V is TRBV28 and J is TRBJ1-2, with 11 bases fitting TRBD1. The CDR3 covers 14 residues. Trimming at V came to 4 bases and at J to 8 bases, leaving 6 bases not matched to a gene. In germline, CDR1 is MDHEN, CDR2 SYDVKM. DNA of the CDR3: TGTGCCAGCAGTTCCGGACAGGGGGCGGAAGGCTACACCTTC. Translating gives CASSSGQGAEGYTF.